This TCR beta chain came from a study of blood T cells in healthy people across ages. The germline V and J ends were trimmed by 5 bases and 8 bases, with 15 bases remaining between them. The CDR3 is 14 residues long. Per the germline V gene, CDR1 is SGHTA and CDR2 is FQGNSA. This clonotype has more than one count but fewer than ten. The antigen remains unidentified. Overall study findings and caveats: Possibly, changes in expanded clonotypes were confounded because donor CMV status was unknown. Older individuals had lower TCR beta diversity per million T cells (the decline was roughly linear).

A sample-barcoded 5' primer and a J-beta primer mix were used in a second PCR of roughly 7 to 11 cycles. TCRdb re-analysed the 5' RACE reads in MiXCR, keeping a single row per CDR3 protein. The sample includes 650,000 to 1,000,000 distinct CDR3 sequences, around 36% of them seen just once. This sequence was found in a man aged 18 to 35 in good health. The V gene is TRBV7-2, the J gene TRBJ1-4, with D perhaps TRBD1 (5 bases). The sequenced sample was blood. The CDR3 DNA sequence: TGTGCCAGCAGCCCCGGGACGGTCGTGGAAAAACTGTTTTTT. It is translated as CASSPGTVVEKLFF.